Sequencing of this T cell receptor beta chain was carried out in a study of blood T cell repertoires in COVID-19. Data came from immunoSEQ multiplex PCR; TCRdb stores just in-frame clones and leaves some out. Among some 210,000 clones listed, about 90% were seen once. Per the germline V gene, CDR1 is LNHDA and CDR2 is SQIVND (reference sequence). The V end lost 4 bases, the J end lost 6 bases, and 16 bases lay between the germline ends. The CDR3 is made up of 14 amino acids. Sequencing used peripheral blood. The V gene is TRBV19, the J gene TRBJ2-7; possible D gene TRBD2, 7 bases. The sequence derives from a man between 25 and 39 years old with acute or convalescent COVID-19. Here the CDR3 reads CASSSVAGASEQYF. In nucleotides, the CDR3 is TGTGCCAGTAGTAGTGTGGCGGGGGCCTCCGAGCAGTACTTC.